This TCR beta chain was captured in a study of cytomegalovirus exposure and HLA in healthy donors. Overall study results and limits: The investigators catalogued 150 to 200 TCR beta chains as cytomegalovirus-associated. As a later analysis revealed, most CMV-associated TCR beta chains appeared HLA-restricted. Later analysis associated a missense DCLRE1C variant with TCR beta V- and J-gene trimming.

V lost 4 bases and J 7 bases, leaving 13 bases between the germline ends. The germline CDR1 and CDR2 sequences are SGHTA and FQGNSA. The CDR3 has 14 residues. Worth noting for this clone: Its antigen is still unknown.

A multiplex PCR was run with 60 Vbeta primers and 13 Jbeta primers. Only in-frame clones appear in the TCRdb table, and some are missing; sequencing was by immunoSEQ multiplex PCR. The table records roughly 180,000 clones, approximately 84% of them present only once. V usage is TRBV7-2 and J usage is TRBJ1-4, with no clear D. Sequencing input: PBMCs. The sequence derives from a girl aged 10-17 years in good health and CMV-seropositive. CDR3 sequence: CASSWARKAEKLFF. The CDR3 DNA is TGTGCCAGCAGCTGGGCCAGAAAGGCTGAAAAACTGTTTTTT.